This entry lists 8 T cell receptor beta chains sequenced from one sample in a study of beta chain features in type 1 diabetes. Study-wide results and caveats: When Type 1 diabetes patients were examined, their TCRB CDR3s proved moderately but significantly shorter in all four CD4+ subsets.

These TCRs' antigens remain unknown. Of the isolated RNA, all was reverse transcribed, and so the sequenced material was expressed TCRB transcripts. The data were produced by immunoSEQ multiplex PCR, yet TCRdb's version contains in-frame clones alone and is incomplete. The sample lists roughly 340,000 clones, 13% occurring once. Source material: naive CD4+ T cells from blood. Receptors originate from a young woman with type 1 diabetes.

The chain has TRBV21-1 and TRBJ2-3; the table's D call TRBD2 went unverified against the DNA. TRBV21-1 is noted as a pseudogene. The CDR3 is 14 amino acids. CDR3 region: CASGTGGSTDTQYF. The DNA of the CDR3 is TGTGCCAGCGGGACGGGAGGTAGCACAGATACGCAGTATTTT.

The V and J genes are TRBV5-1 and TRBJ2-3; D might be TRBD1 (5 bases). The CDR3 runs 13 residues. Trimming removed 4 bases from V and 5 bases from J, with 11 bases in between. CDR1 is SGHRS and CDR2 is YFSETQ in the germline V gene. The CDR3, as DNA: TGCGCCAGCAGCCCTAACCAGGGAGATACGCAGTATTTT. Encoded protein: CASSPNQGDTQYF. The full variable domain, its missing parts supplied by reference TRBV5-1 and TRBJ2-3, is KAGVTQTPRYLIKTRGQQVTLSCSPISGHRSVSWYQQTPGQGLQFLFEYFSETQRNKGNFPGRFSGRQFSNSRSEMNVSTLELGDSALYLCASSPNQGDTQYFGPGTRLTVL.

This clone has a single count. The rearrangement joins TRBV2 to TRBJ2-1; 9 bases line up with TRBD2. This CDR3 region has 18 residues. With V trimmed by 2 bases and J by 7 bases, 15 bases remained unmatched. Germline-derived CDR1 and CDR2 are SNHLY and FYNNEI. As DNA, the CDR3 is TGTGCCAGCAGTGAAACCCTCCTTGGCGGGAGGGCCCCAAATGAGCAGTTCTTC. Amino acid sequence: CASSETLLGGRAPNEQFF.

J is TRBJ2-7 and V is TRBV7-9, with D perhaps TRBD2 (5 bases). Germline V gene data show CDR1 as SEHNR and CDR2 as FQNEAQ (reference sequence). The CDR3 length is 14 residues. In nucleotides, the CDR3 is TGTGCCACCACTAGTCGCCCAGTACAATTGCATCAATCCGTC. It encodes CATTSRPVQLHQSV.

CDR3: CASSVPLAVSSYNEQFF. The CDR3 nucleotides are TGTGCCAGTAGTGTTCCACTAGCGGTGAGCTCCTACAATGAGCAGTTCTTC. The chain uses TRBV19 and TRBJ2-1, with 8 bases lining up with TRBD2. V lost 5 bases and J lost 0; bases outside the gene matches: 9. Germline CDR1 and CDR2: LNHDA and SQIVND (reference sequence). CDR3 length: 17 amino acids.

The chain couples TRBV7-9 to TRBJ1-1, with 7 positions matching TRBD1. The CDR3 covers 15 residues. The V gene's germline CDR1 is SEHNR and CDR2 FQNEAQ (reference sequence). Unmatched junction bases numbered 11, after V lost 5 bases and J lost 5 bases. This chain's CDR3 is CASSPFRDSSTEAFF. CDR3 DNA: TGTGCCAGCAGCCCCTTTAGGGACAGCTCGACTGAAGCTTTCTTT.

The chain couples TRBV23-1 to TRBJ1-4; the D gene is possibly TRBD1 (6 bases). TRBV23-1 is an ORF, and what it does is uncertain. The CDR3 runs 15 residues. V was clipped by 7 bases and J by 8 bases, with 20 bases between them. The CDR3 is CASIPRGRGGEKLFF. The CDR3 DNA follows: TGCGCCAGCATACCCCGGGGGCGGGGGGGAGAAAAACTGTTTTTT.

The chain joins TRBV7-2 to TRBJ2-7; 7 bases fit TRBD1. Looked up from germline, CDR1 is SGHTA and CDR2 is FQGNSA. The junction had 6 bases not matched to a gene; V was cut back by 6 bases and J by 1 base. This CDR3 is built from 14 residues. The CDR3: CASRGNRGSYEQYV. The DNA of the CDR3 is TGTGCCAGCAGGGGCAACAGGGGATCCTACGAGCAGTACGTC.